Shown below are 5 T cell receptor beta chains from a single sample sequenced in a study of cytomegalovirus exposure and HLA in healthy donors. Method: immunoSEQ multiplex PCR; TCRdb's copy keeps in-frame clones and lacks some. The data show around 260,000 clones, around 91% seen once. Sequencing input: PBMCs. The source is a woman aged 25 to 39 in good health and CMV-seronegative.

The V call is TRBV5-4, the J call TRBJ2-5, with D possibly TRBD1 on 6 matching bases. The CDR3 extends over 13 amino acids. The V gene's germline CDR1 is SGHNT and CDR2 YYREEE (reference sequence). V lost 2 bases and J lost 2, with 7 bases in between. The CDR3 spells CASSFDRQETQYF. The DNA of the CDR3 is TGTGCCAGCAGCTTTGACAGGCAAGAGACCCAGTACTTC.

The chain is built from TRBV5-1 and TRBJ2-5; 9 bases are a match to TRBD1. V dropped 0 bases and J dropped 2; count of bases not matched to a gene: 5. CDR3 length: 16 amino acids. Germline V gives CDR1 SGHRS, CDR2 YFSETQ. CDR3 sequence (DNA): TGCGCCAGCAGCTTGGCTCCGGACAGGGGTCAAGAGACCCAGTACTTC. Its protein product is CASSLAPDRGQETQYF.

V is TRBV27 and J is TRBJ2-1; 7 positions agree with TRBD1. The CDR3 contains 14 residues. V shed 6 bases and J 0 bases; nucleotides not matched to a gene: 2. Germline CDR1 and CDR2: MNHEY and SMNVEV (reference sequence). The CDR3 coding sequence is TGTGCCAGCAGGGGACAGAGCTCCTACAATGAGCAGTTCTTC. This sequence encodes CASRGQSSYNEQFF.

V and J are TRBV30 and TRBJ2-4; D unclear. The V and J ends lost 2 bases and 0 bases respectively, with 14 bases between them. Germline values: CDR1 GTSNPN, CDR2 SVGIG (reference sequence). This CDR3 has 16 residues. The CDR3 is CAWSLADLIAKNIQYF. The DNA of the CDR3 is TGTGCCTGGAGTTTAGCAGACCTAATAGCCAAAAACATTCAGTACTTC.

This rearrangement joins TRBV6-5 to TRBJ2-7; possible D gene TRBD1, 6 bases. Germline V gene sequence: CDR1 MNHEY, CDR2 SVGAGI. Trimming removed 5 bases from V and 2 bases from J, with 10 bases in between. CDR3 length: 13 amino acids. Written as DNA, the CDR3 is TGTGCCAGCAGTGCGGACAGACCCTACGAGCAGTACTTC. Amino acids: CASSADRPYEQYF.